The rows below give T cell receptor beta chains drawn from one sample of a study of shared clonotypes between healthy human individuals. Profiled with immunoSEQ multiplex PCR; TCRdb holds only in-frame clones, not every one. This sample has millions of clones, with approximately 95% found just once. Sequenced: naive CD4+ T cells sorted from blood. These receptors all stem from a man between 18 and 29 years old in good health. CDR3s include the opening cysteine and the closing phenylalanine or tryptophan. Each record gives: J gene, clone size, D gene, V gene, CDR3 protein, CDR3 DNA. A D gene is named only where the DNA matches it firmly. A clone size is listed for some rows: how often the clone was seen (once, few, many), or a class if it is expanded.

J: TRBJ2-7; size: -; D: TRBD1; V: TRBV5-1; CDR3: CASSLTGTAVYEQYF; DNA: TGCGCCAGCAGCCTTACCGGGACAGCGGTCTACGAGCAGTACTTC
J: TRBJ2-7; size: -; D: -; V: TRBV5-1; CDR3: CASSLGAGGYEQYF; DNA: TGCGCCAGCAGCTTGGGAGCTGGCGGGTACGAGCAGTACTTC
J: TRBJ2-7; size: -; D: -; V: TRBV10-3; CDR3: CAISESSYEQYF; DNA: TGTGCCATCAGTGAATCCTCCTACGAGCAGTACTTC
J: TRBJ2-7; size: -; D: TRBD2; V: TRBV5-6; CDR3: CASSSGVAGFYEQYF; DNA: TGTGCCAGCAGCTCTGGGGTAGCGGGATTCTACGAGCAGTACTTC
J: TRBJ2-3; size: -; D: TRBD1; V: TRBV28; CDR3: CASGRTGLRDTQYF; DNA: TGTGCCAGCGGTCGGACAGGTCTCAGGGATACGCAGTATTTT
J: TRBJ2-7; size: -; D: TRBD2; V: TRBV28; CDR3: CASSPPGLGSGEQYF; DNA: TGTGCCAGCAGTCCTCCGGGACTAGGTTCCGGCGAGCAGTACTTC
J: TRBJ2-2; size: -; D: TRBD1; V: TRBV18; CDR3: CASSPTQGAPNTGELFF; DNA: TGTGCCAGCTCACCAACGCAGGGGGCCCCGAACACCGGGGAGCTGTTTTTT
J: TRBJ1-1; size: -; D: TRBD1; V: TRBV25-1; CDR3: CASTKGRGDTEAFF; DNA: TGTGCCAGCACCAAAGGCAGGGGGGACACTGAAGCTTTCTTT
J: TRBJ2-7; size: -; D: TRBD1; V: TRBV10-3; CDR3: CAISSDRVISEQYF; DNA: TGTGCCATCAGTAGTGACAGGGTAATAAGCGAGCAGTACTTC
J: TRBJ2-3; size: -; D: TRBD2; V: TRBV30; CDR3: CAWSVWRGGSDTQYF; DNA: TGTGCCTGGAGTGTGTGGCGGGGGGGCTCAGATACGCAGTATTTT
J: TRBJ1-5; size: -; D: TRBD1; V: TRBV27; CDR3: CASSLSFGQGWHF; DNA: TGTGCCAGCAGTTTATCGTTCGGACAGGGTTGGCATTTT
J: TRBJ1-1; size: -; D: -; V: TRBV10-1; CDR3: CASSESIWGDKNTEAFF; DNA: TGCGCCAGCAGTGAGTCGATCTGGGGGGACAAGAACACTGAAGCTTTCTTT
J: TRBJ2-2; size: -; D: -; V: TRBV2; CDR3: CASGQTNTGELFF; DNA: TGTGCCAGCGGGCAGACGAACACCGGGGAGCTGTTTTTT
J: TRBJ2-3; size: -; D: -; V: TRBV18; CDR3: CASSPPRGRGDTQYF; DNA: TGTGCCAGCTCACCACCGAGGGGGCGGGGAGATACGCAGTATTTT
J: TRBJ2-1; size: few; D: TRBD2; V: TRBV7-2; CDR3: CASSPIAGDLNEQFF; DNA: TGTGCCAGCAGCCCTATAGCGGGGGATTTGAATGAGCAGTTCTTC
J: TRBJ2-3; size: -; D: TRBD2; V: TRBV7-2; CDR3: CASSLAGTASGMHTQYF; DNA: TGTGCCAGCAGCTTAGCCGGGACGGCTAGCGGGATGCATACGCAGTATTTT
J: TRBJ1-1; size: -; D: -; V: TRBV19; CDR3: CASSIWRGVGNTEAFF; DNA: TGTGCCAGTAGTATCTGGCGCGGGGTAGGTAACACTGAAGCTTTCTTT
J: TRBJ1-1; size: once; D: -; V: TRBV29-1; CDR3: CSVEDQYPMNTEAFF; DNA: TGCAGCGTTGAAGATCAGTACCCTATGAACACTGAAGCTTTCTTT
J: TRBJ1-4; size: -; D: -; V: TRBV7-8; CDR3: CASSLEAGPNEKLFF; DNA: TGTGCCAGCAGCTTGGAGGCAGGGCCTAATGAAAAACTGTTTTTT
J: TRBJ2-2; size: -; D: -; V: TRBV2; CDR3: CASAPRLFTGKFTGELLF; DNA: TGTGCCAGTGCCCCCCGATTGTTTACAGGGAAATTCACCGGGGAGCTGCTTTTT
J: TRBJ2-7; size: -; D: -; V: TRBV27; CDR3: CASSLTSGAGEQYF; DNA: TGTGCCAGCAGCTTGACTTCAGGAGCGGGCGAGCAGTACTTC
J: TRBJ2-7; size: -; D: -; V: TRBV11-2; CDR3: CASSLNGGLSYEQYF; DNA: TGTGCCAGCAGCTTAAACGGGGGGCTCTCCTACGAGCAGTACTTC
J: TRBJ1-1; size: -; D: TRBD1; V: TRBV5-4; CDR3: CASQQGAITEAFF; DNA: TGTGCCAGCCAACAGGGGGCGATTACTGAAGCTTTCTTT
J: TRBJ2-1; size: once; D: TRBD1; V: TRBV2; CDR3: CASTPQGANNEQFF; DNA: TGTGCCAGCACTCCGCAGGGGGCGAACAATGAGCAGTTCTTC
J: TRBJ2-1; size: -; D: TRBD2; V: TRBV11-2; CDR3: CASSGTGLAGNEQFF; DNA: TGTGCCAGCAGCGGGACGGGACTAGCAGGCAATGAGCAGTTCTTC
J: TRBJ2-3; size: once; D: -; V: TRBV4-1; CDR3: CASSQPPTDTQYF; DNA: TGCGCCAGCAGCCAACCTCCTACAGATACGCAGTATTTT
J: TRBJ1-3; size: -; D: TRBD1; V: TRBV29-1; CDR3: CSVCPLMTGVLVFSSGNTIYF; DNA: TGCAGCGTTTGCCCCCTTATGACAGGGGTCTTGGTATTTAGCTCTGGAAACACCATATATTTT
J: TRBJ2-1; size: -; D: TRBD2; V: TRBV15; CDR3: CATSRYSGGPYNEQFF; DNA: TGTGCCACCAGCAGATACAGCGGGGGGCCCTACAATGAGCAGTTCTTC
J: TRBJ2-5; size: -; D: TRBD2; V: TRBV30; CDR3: CAWSVARTSGSQETQYF; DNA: TGTGCCTGGAGTGTGGCCCGAACTAGCGGGTCACAAGAGACCCAGTACTTC
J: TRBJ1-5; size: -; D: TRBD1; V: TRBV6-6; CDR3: CASSLGQGTYNQPQHF; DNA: TGTGCCAGCAGTCTCGGACAGGGAACTTACAATCAGCCCCAGCATTTT
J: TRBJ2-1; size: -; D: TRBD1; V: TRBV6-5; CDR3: CASSLTGNNEQFF; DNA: TGTGCCAGCAGTTTGACAGGGAACAATGAGCAGTTCTTC
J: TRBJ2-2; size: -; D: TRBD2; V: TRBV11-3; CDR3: CASSPYPGLAGGELFF; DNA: TGTGCCAGCAGCCCCTATCCGGGACTAGCGGGTGGGGAGCTGTTTTTT
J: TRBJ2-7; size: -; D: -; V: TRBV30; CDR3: CAWSSGPYEQYF; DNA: TGTGCCTGGAGTTCGGGTCCCTACGAGCAGTACTTC